This TCR beta chain is from a study of lymphopenia after photon versus proton radiotherapy. The CDR3 length is 17 residues. Germline assignment: CDR1 LNHNV and CDR2 YYDKDF (reference sequence). V shed 0 bases, J shed 3 bases, and the junction held 6 bases outside the gene matches. Study-wide results and caveats: Oligoclonal CD8+ Temra expansion after nadir drove photon patients' diversity drop. Better survival with proton therapy was suggested as possible, not demonstrated.

This clone is a singleton in its sample. Its specificity is unknown. Produced via immunoSEQ multiplex PCR; TCRdb's table is partial and in-frame only. The sample has approximately 65,000 clones; more than 75% are singletons. This chain uses TRBV15 with TRBJ2-3; 10 nucleotides line up with TRBD2. The TCR originated in a woman in her 70s with pancreatic cancer. The material was peripheral blood, obtained from a patient treated with photon-based radiotherapy. CDR3 amino acids: CATSRDTGTSVTDTQYF. CDR3 in DNA: TGTGCCACCAGCAGAGATACCGGGACTAGCGTTACAGATACGCAGTATTTT.